These 14 T cell receptor beta chains were sequenced from one sample in a study of blood T cell repertoires in COVID-19. Clones were read by immunoSEQ multiplex PCR, and TCRdb kept only the in-frame ones, dropping some. This sample has fewer than 350,000 clones, with under 95% found just once. Sequenced sample: PBMCs or T cells enriched from blood (not recorded which). The receptors stem from a woman aged 40 to 50 with acute COVID-19.

V usage is TRBV7-9 and J usage is TRBJ1-2; TRBD1 might be the D (5 bases). CDR1 and CDR2 from the germline V gene are SEHNR and FQNEAQ (reference sequence). This CDR3 comprises 13 residues. The V end was cut by 5 bases, the J end by 4 bases, with 11 bases between. This CDR3 reads CASSRSGGYGYTF. CDR3 nucleotide sequence: TGTGCCAGCAGCAGGAGCGGGGGCTATGGCTACACCTTC.

On this clone: The junction differs from germline at one of its ends, possibly a read error. This rearrangement joins TRBV7-3 to TRBJ1-4; TRBD1 is a possible D gene (5 bases). Germline V gene sequence: CDR1 SGHTA, CDR2 FQGTGA. This CDR3 is 10 amino acids long. The DNA of the CDR3 is TGTGCCACCCTAACTCGTAGGGGCCTTTTT. The encoded protein is CATLTRRGLF.

V is TRBV19 and J is TRBJ1-1, with D perhaps TRBD1 (6 bases). V lost 2 bases and J lost 0, with 13 bases in between. Per the germline V gene, CDR1 is LNHDA and CDR2 is SQIVND (reference sequence). There are 16 residues in the CDR3. The CDR3 nucleotides are TGTGCCAGTAGTATACTGAAAGGGGGATTGAACACTGAAGCTTTCTTT. Its translation is CASSILKGGLNTEAFF. Together with reference TRBV19 and TRBJ1-1, the CDR3 gives the full variable domain: DGGITQSPKYLFRKEGQNVTLSCEQNLNHDAMYWYRQDPGQGLRLIYYSQIVNDFQKGDIAEGYSVSREKKESFPLTVTSAQKNPTAFYLCASSILKGGLNTEAFFGQGTRLTVV.

This rearrangement joins TRBV9 to TRBJ2-5, with 10 bases fitting TRBD1. The V segment lost 3 bases and the J segment 5 bases; nucleotides outside the gene matches: 7. Germline V gene data show CDR1 as SGDLS and CDR2 as YYNGEE. This CDR3 is 15 amino acids long. CDR3: CASSARDRGWETQYF. CDR3 nucleotide sequence: TGTGCCAGCAGCGCTAGGGACAGGGGTTGGGAGACCCAGTACTTC.

In this sample, this clone turned up a few times. The chain is built from TRBV27 and TRBJ2-6, with D possibly being TRBD1 (5 bases). This CDR3 has 16 amino acids. The germline V and J ends were trimmed by 5 bases and 0 bases, with 11 bases remaining between them. Germline-derived CDR1 and CDR2 are MNHEY and SMNVEV (reference sequence). The CDR3 loop reads CASSRQLSSGANVLTF. DNA of the CDR3: TGTGCCAGCAGTAGACAGCTTTCCTCTGGGGCCAACGTCCTGACTTTC.

The rearrangement uses TRBV5-8 and TRBJ1-1, with unresolved D. Germline V gene sequence: CDR1 SGHTS, CDR2 YDEGEE. Trimming left V 1 base short and J 4 bases short, with 8 bases between. The CDR3 length is 13 residues. CDR3 coding DNA: TGTGCCAGCAGCTTGATAAGAGGCACTGAAGCTTTCTTT. Its protein product is CASSLIRGTEAFF.

This rearrangement joins TRBV4-1 to TRBJ2-7; D ambiguous. V was trimmed by 3 bases and J by 0 bases, leaving 18 bases between them. The CDR3 runs to 17 residues. The germline V gene has CDR1 MGHRA and CDR2 YSYEKL. CDR3 coding DNA: TGCGCCAGCAGCCAGCTCTTTATACCGGGTTACTCCTACGAGCAGTACTTC. Its protein is CASSQLFIPGYSYEQYF.

The sample holds one count of this clone. The J gene is TRBJ1-4, the V gene TRBV20-1, with TRBD1 identical over 8 bases. The CDR3 covers 14 residues. With 3 bases clipped from V and 4 bases from J, the junction kept 4 bases outside the gene matches. The germline V gene has CDR1 DFQATT and CDR2 SNEGSKA (reference sequence). CDR3 residues: CSASIGQGNEKLFF. The CDR3, as DNA: TGCAGTGCTAGTATCGGACAGGGTAATGAAAAACTGTTTTTT.

This clone showed up just a few times. This chain uses TRBV4-1 with TRBJ1-2, with D perhaps matching TRBD1 (6 bases). Germline CDR1 is MGHRA and CDR2 is YSYEKL. This CDR3 is 15 amino acids long. Trimming removed 2 bases at V and 4 bases at J, with 14 bases between. CDR3 in DNA: TGCGCCAGCAGCCAATCTAGGGGGTCTATCTATGGCTACACCTTC. Translated, it gives CASSQSRGSIYGYTF.

V usage is TRBV7-6 and J usage is TRBJ1-1; D remains unclear. The V gene's germline CDR1 is SGHVS and CDR2 FNYEAQ. The CDR3 totals 13 residues. Trimming removed 3 bases at V and 1 base at J, with 6 bases between. The CDR3 reads CASSLRQNTEAFF. The CDR3 DNA reads TGTGCCAGCAGCTTGAGGCAGAACACTGAAGCTTTCTTT.

This sequence joins TRBV5-1 and TRBJ2-7, with 8 bases that match TRBD2. CDR3 size: 17 residues. The V segment lost 1 base and the J segment 3 bases; nucleotides outside the gene matches: 12. The V gene's germline CDR1 is SGHRS and CDR2 YFSETQ. DNA of the CDR3: TGCGCCAGCAGCTTGACCCCAACTAGCGGAGGGGTCTACGAGCAGTACTTC. Protein product: CASSLTPTSGGVYEQYF.

V and J are TRBV15 and TRBJ1-4, with 10 bases lining up with TRBD1. The CDR3 extends over 18 amino acids. Trimming at V came to 0 bases and at J to 8 bases, leaving 12 bases not matched to a gene. Germline values: CDR1 LNHNV, CDR2 YYDKDF (reference sequence). CDR3: CATSRDRTRGTGDEKLFF. In DNA form, the CDR3 reads TGTGCCACCAGCAGAGACCGCACTCGGGGGACAGGGGACGAAAAACTGTTTTTT.

V usage is TRBV15 and J usage is TRBJ2-5, with TRBD2 matching over 7 bases. V dropped 3 bases and J dropped 4; count of bases not matched to a gene: 11. The CDR3 runs 16 residues. Germline-derived CDR1 and CDR2 are LNHNV and YYDKDF (reference sequence). The DNA for the CDR3 is TGTGCCACCAGCAGGGGACGGGGGAGGGATGGAGAGACCCAGTACTTC. This codes for CATSRGRGRDGETQYF.

This clone was found a few times. Written as DNA, the CDR3 is TGTGCCAGCAGGGCGGACAGGGGAAACACTGAAGCTTTCTTT. Its protein product is CASRADRGNTEAFF. The chain uses TRBV5-6 and TRBJ1-1, with 9 bases identical to TRBD1. CDR1 and CDR2 (germline): SGHDT, YYEEEE. The J segment lost 2 bases and the V segment lost 5 bases, leaving 4 bases of the junction unmatched. The CDR3 length is 14 residues. Full variable domain (rest looked up from reference TRBV5-6 and TRBJ1-1): DAGVTQSPTHLIKTRGQQVTLRCSPKSGHDTVSWYQQALGQGPQFIFQYYEEEERQRGNFPDRFSGHQFPNYSSELNVNALLLGDSALYLCASRADRGNTEAFFGQGTRLTVV.